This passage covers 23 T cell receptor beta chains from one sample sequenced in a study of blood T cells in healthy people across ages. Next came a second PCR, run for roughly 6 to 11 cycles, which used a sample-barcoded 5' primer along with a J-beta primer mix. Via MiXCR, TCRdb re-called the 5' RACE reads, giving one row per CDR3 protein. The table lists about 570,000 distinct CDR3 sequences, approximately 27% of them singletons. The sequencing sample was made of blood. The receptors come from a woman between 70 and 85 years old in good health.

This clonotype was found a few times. The CDR3 nucleotides read TGTGCCAGCAGCCCCAGCGGTCCCAATGGCTACACCTTC. It translates to CASSPSGPNGYTF. J is TRBJ1-2 and V is TRBV7-9, with D uncertain. The length of the CDR3 is 13 residues. V dropped 5 bases and J dropped 6 bases, with 13 bases sitting between them. Germline V gene data show CDR1 as SEHNR and CDR2 as FQNEAQ (reference sequence).

The CDR3 region is CSLGRGLNYGYTF. For the CDR3, the DNA is TGCAGCCTAGGGAGGGGTTTAAACTATGGCTACACCTTC. The chain recombines TRBV20-1 with TRBJ1-2, with D possibly TRBD1 on 5 matching bases. The CDR3 loop spans 13 amino acids. CDR1 and CDR2 (germline): DFQATT, SNEGSKA (reference sequence).

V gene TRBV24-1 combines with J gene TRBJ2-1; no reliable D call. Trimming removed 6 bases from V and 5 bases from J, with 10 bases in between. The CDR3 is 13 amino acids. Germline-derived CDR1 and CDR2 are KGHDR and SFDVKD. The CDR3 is CATSTSSNNEQFF. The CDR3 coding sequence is TGTGCCACCAGTACTTCATCAAACAATGAGCAGTTCTTC.

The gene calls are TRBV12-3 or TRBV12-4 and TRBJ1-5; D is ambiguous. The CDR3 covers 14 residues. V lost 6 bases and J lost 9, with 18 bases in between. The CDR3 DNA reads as TGTGCCAGCAGAGGGCAGGCTCTGATGGGGCCCCAGCATTTT. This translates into CASRGQALMGPQHF.

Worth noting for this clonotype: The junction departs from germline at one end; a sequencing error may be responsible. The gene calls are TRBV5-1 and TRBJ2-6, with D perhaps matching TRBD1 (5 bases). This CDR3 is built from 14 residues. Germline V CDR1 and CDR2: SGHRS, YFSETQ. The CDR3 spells CASLGYPGANVLTF. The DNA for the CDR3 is TGCGCCAGCCTGGGCTATCCTGGGGCCAACGTCCTGACCTTC.

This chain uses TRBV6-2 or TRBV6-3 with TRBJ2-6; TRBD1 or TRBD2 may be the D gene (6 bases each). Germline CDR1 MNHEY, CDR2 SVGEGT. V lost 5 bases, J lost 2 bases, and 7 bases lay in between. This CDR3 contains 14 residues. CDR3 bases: TGTGCCAGCAGTCGGGGGCCTGGGGCCAACGTCCTGACTTTC. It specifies CASSRGPGANVLTF.

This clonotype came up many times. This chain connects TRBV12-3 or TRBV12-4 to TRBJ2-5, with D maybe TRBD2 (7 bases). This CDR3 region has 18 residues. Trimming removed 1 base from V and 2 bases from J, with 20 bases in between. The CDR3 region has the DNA TGTGCCAGCAGTTTAGGGGGGGGGCGCGGGGCCCTACAAGAGACCCAGTACTTC. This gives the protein CASSLGGGRGALQETQYF.

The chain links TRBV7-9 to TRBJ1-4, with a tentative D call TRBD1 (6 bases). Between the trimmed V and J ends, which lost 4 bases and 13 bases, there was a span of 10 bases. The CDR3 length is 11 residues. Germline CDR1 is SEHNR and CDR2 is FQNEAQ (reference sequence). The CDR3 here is CASSSTGRLFF. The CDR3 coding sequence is TGTGCCAGCAGCTCGACAGGACGACTGTTTTTT.

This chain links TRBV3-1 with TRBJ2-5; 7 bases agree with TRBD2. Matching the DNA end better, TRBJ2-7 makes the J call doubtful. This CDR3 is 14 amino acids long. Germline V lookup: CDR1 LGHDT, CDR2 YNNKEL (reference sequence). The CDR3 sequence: CASSQVGGTGEQYF. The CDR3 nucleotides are TGTGCCAGCAGCCAAGTCGGGGGGACGGGCGAGCAGTACTTC.

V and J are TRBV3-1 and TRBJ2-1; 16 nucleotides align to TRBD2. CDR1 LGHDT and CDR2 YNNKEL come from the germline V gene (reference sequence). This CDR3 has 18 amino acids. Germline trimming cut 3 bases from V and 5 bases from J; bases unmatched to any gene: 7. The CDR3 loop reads CASSQGTSGGAWDNEQFF. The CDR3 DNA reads TGTGCCAGCAGCCAGGGGACTAGCGGGGGGGCGTGGGACAATGAGCAGTTCTTC.

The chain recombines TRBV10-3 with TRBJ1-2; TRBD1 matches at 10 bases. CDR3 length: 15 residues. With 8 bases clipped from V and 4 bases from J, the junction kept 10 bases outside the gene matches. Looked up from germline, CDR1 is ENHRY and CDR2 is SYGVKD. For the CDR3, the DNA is TGTGCCATCGGAAGGACAGGGGGAAGTAGCTATGGCTACACCTTC. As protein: CAIGRTGGSSYGYTF.

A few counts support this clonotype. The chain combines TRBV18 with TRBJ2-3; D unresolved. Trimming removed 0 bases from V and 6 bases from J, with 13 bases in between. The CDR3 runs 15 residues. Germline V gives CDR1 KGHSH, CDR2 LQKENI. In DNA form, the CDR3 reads TGTGCCAGCTCACCACCGGGGTTATACGGCGATACGCAGTATTTT. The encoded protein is CASSPPGLYGDTQYF.

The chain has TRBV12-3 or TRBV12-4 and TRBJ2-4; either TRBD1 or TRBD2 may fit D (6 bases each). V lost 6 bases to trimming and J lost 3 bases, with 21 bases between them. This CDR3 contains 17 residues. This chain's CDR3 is CASRPSGASLDKNIQYF. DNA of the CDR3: TGTGCCAGCAGGCCCTCGGGGGCCTCACTGGACAAAAACATTCAGTACTTC.

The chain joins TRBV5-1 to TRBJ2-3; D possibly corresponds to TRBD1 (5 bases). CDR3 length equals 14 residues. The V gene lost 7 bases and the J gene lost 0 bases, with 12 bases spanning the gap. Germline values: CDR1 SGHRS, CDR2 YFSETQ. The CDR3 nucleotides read TGCGCCAGCGGGGCGAACCCTAGCACAGATACGCAGTATTTT. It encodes CASGANPSTDTQYF.

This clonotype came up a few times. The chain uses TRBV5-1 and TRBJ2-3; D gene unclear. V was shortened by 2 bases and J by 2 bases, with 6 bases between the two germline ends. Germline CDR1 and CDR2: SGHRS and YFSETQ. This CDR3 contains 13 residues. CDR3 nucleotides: TGCGCCAGCAGCTTCAAATTCACAGATACGCAGTATTTT. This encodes CASSFKFTDTQYF.

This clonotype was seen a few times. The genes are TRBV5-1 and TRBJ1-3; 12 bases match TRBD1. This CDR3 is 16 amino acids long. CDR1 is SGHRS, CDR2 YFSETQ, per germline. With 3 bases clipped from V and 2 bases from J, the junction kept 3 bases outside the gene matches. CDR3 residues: CASSWGQGAPGNTIYF. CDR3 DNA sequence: TGCGCCAGCAGCTGGGGACAGGGGGCGCCTGGAAACACCATATATTTT. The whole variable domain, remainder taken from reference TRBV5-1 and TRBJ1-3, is KAGVTQTPRYLIKTRGQQVTLSCSPISGHRSVSWYQQTPGQGLQFLFEYFSETQRNKGNFPGRFSGRQFSNSRSEMNVSTLELGDSALYLCASSWGQGAPGNTIYFGEGSWLTVV.

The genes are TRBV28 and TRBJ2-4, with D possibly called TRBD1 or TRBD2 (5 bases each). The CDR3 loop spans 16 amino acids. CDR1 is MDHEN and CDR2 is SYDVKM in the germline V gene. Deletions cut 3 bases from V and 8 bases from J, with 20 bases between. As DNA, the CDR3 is TGTGCCAGCAGTTTTTCCTTCGACCAGAGGGGAGACATTCAGTACTTC. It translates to CASSFSFDQRGDIQYF.

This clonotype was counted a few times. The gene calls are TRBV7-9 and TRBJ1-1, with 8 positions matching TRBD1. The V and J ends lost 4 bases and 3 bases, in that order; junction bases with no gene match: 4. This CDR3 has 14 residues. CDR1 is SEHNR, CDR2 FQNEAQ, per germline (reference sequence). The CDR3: CASSYQGADTEAFF. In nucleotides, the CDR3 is TGTGCCAGCAGCTACCAGGGGGCGGACACTGAAGCTTTCTTT. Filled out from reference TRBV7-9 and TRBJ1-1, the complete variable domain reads DTGVSQNPRHKITKRGQNVTFRCDPISEHNRLYWYRQTLGQGPEFLTYFQNEAQLEKSRLLSDRFSAERPKGSFSTLEIQRTEQGDSAMYLCASSYQGADTEAFFGQGTRLTVV.

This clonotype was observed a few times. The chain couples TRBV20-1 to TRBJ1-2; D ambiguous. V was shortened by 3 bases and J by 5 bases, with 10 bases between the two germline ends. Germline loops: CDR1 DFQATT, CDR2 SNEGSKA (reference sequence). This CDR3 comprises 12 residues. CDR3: CSARLLGYGYTF. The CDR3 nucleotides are TGCAGTGCTAGGCTATTAGGGTATGGCTACACCTTC.

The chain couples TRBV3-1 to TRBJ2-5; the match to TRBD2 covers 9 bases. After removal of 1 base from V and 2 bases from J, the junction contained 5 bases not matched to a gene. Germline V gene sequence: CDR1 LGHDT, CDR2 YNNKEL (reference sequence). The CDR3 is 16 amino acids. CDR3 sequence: CASSQGGAGGQETQYF. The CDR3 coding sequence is TGTGCCAGCAGCCAAGGCGGAGCGGGGGGTCAAGAGACCCAGTACTTC.

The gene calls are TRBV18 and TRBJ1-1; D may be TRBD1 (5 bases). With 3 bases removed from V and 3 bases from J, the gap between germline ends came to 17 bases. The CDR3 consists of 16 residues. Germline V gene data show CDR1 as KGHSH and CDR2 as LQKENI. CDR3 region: CASSPQVGGWDTEAFF. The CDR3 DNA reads TGTGCCAGCTCACCCCAGGTCGGGGGATGGGACACTGAAGCTTTCTTT. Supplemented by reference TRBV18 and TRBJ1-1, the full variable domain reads NAGVMQNPRHLVRRRGQEARLRCSPMKGHSHVYWYRQLPEEGLKFMVYLQKENIIDESGMPKERFSAEFPKEGPSILRIQQVVRGDSAAYFCASSPQVGGWDTEAFFGQGTRLTVV.

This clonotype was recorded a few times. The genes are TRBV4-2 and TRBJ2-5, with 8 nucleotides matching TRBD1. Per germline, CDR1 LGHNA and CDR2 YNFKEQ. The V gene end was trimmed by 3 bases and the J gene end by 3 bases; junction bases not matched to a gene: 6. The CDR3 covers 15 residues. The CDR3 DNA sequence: TGTGCCAGCAGCCAGGTCGGACAGGGAGAAGAGACCCAGTACTTC. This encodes CASSQVGQGEETQYF.

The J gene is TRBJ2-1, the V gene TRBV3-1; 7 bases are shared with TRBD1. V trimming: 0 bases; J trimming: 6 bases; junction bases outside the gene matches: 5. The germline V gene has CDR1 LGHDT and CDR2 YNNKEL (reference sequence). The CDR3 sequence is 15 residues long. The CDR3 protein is CASSQEGGYGNEQFF. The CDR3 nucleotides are TGTGCCAGCAGCCAAGAAGGGGGCTATGGCAATGAGCAGTTCTTC.